Sequencing of this TCR beta chain was carried out in a study of radiation and T cells in renal cell carcinoma. Study summary: Nephrectomy followed 15 Gy stereotactic body radiation by 4 weeks. Findings and limits, study-wide: Baseline intratumoral clonotype presence is unknown without pretreatment biopsies.

Notes on this clone: Its target is not known.

Measured with immunoSEQ multiplex PCR; TCRdb has only the in-frame clones, and not every one. The sample consists of about 91,000 clones, about 79% of them appearing once. Time point: baseline pretreatment blood. The treatment: 15 Gy SBRT to primary tumor, nephrectomy 4 weeks later. Germline CDR1 is SGHRS and CDR2 is YFSETQ. V lost 3 bases, J lost 1 base, and 9 bases lay in between. The CDR3 sequence is 14 residues long. The receptor comes from a man aged 55 to 70 with renal cell carcinoma. This rearrangement joins TRBV5-1 to TRBJ2-3; possibly TRBD1 for D (5 bases). The source material was blood, sampled from a patient whose treatment included radiotherapy and nephrectomy. The chain's CDR3 is CASSSWGGTDTQYF. In DNA, the CDR3 is TGCGCCAGCAGCTCCTGGGGCGGCACAGATACGCAGTATTTT. Together with reference TRBV5-1 and TRBJ2-3, the CDR3 gives the full variable domain: KAGVTQTPRYLIKTRGQQVTLSCSPISGHRSVSWYQQTPGQGLQFLFEYFSETQRNKGNFPGRFSGRQFSNSRSEMNVSTLELGDSALYLCASSSWGGTDTQYFGPGTRLTVL.